The 16 T cell receptor beta chains below were found in one sample sequenced in a study of cytomegalovirus exposure and HLA in healthy donors. The study ran its PCR with 60 Vbeta and 13 Jbeta primers. TCRdb's copy holds only in-frame clones and misses some; the assay was immunoSEQ multiplex PCR. This sample yields 110,000 to 150,000 clones, of which around 75% are seen a single time; 6% to 8.5% belongs to the top ten. The sequenced material came from PBMCs. The receptors derive from a man aged 25 to 45 in good health and CMV-seronegative.

This clone was observed a handful of times. This chain connects TRBV5-5 to TRBJ1-3; tentatively, D is TRBD1 (6 bases). V was shortened by 0 bases and J by 5 bases, with 15 bases between the two germline ends. CDR1 and CDR2 (germline): SGHKS, YYEKEE (reference sequence). The CDR3 covers 16 residues. The CDR3 DNA reads as TGTGCCAGCAGCTTGGTCAGGGGTGATTTTCGAAACACCATATATTTT. This translates into CASSLVRGDFRNTIYF.

The chain employs TRBV18 and TRBJ1-2; no firm D call. This CDR3 region has 12 residues. The germline V and J ends were trimmed by 4 bases and 6 bases, with 9 bases remaining between them. CDR1 and CDR2 (germline): KGHSH, LQKENI. CDR3 sequence (DNA): TGTGCCAGCTCACTCGCGATGGATGGCTACACCTTC. Translating it yields CASSLAMDGYTF.

The chain uses TRBV6-1 and TRBJ1-6; TRBD1 might be the D (5 bases). The germline gives CDR1 MNHNS, CDR2 SASEGT. The CDR3 totals 15 residues. V was pared by 4 bases and J by 10 bases, with 17 bases between. The chain's CDR3 is CASSARPTEGSPLHF. The DNA for the CDR3 is TGTGCCAGCAGTGCTCGCCCGACAGAAGGGTCACCCCTCCACTTT.

The chain combines TRBV28 with TRBJ1-3; 10 nucleotides align to TRBD1. Looked up from germline, CDR1 is MDHEN and CDR2 is SYDVKM. CDR3 length: 15 residues. V shed 10 bases and J 0 bases; nucleotides not matched to a gene: 6. The CDR3 nucleotides are TGTGCCACCGGGACAGGGGTCTCCTCTGGAAACACCATATATTTT. Protein sequence: CATGTGVSSGNTIYF.

The table lists this clone with a few counts. V is TRBV28 and J is TRBJ1-1; tentatively, D is TRBD1 (5 bases). V lost 7 bases, J lost 7 bases, and 19 bases lay in between. The CDR3 totals 14 residues. Germline V gene sequence: CDR1 MDHEN, CDR2 SYDVKM. The CDR3: CASIPGNFGGEAFF. In DNA, the CDR3 is TGTGCCAGCATCCCCGGGAATTTCGGGGGTGAAGCTTTCTTT.

CDR3 loop: CASSLGRTGVYGYTF. CDR3 nucleotide sequence: TGTGCCAGCAGCTTGGGCCGGACAGGTGTCTATGGCTACACCTTC. The chain is built from TRBV5-6 and TRBJ1-2, with 7 bases lining up with TRBD1. J was trimmed by 4 bases and V by 0 bases; bases with no gene match: 6. The CDR3 runs to 15 residues. CDR1 is SGHDT, CDR2 YYEEEE, per germline.

The CDR3 is CASSDPLATYGADTQYF. CDR3 coding DNA: TGTGCCAGCAGTGACCCCCTAGCGACCTACGGGGCAGATACGCAGTATTTT. The chain has TRBV6-4 and TRBJ2-3, with a tentative D call TRBD2 (6 bases). This CDR3 spans 17 amino acids. The germline V gene has CDR1 MRHNA and CDR2 SNTAGT. Trimming pared 2 bases from V and 4 bases from J, leaving 19 bases between.

The rearrangement links TRBV2 to TRBJ1-2; D might be TRBD1 (6 bases). This CDR3 contains 13 residues. From germline, CDR1 is SNHLY and CDR2 FYNNEI. The V end lost 7 bases, the J end lost 7 bases, and 16 bases lay between the germline ends. The CDR3 DNA is TGTGCCAGCAACGCGGGGGGCAGTTCTGGCTACACCTTC. Amino acids: CASNAGGSSGYTF.

In this sample, this clone turned up a few times. This chain links TRBV6-1 with TRBJ2-3; 10 bases line up with TRBD2. The J segment lost 4 bases and the V segment lost 6 bases, leaving 7 bases of the junction unmatched. This CDR3 is 15 amino acids long. CDR1 is MNHNS, CDR2 SASEGT, per germline. CDR3 loop: CASRPPAGGPDTQYF. In nucleotides, the CDR3 is TGTGCCAGCAGGCCTCCAGCGGGGGGGCCAGATACGCAGTATTTT.

The chain employs TRBV19 and TRBJ1-1, with D possibly TRBD1 on 6 matching bases. The CDR3 contains 13 residues. Trimming stripped 3 bases from V and 4 bases from J, with 9 bases between. CDR1 and CDR2 (germline): LNHDA, SQIVND (reference sequence). The CDR3 DNA follows: TGTGCCAGTAGTATTGGACAGCTCACTGAAGCTTTCTTT. Its protein is CASSIGQLTEAFF.

The CDR3 region is CATAGTGQGAEQYF. The CDR3 nucleotides are TGTGCCACTGCGGGTACGGGACAGGGTGCCGAGCAGTACTTC. The V and J genes are TRBV5-6 and TRBJ2-7; 9 nucleotides line up with TRBD1. V was pared by 9 bases and J by 6 bases, with 13 bases of the junction left unmatched. The length of the CDR3 is 14 residues. Germline V CDR1 and CDR2: SGHDT, YYEEEE. Looking up the rest from reference TRBV5-6 and TRBJ2-7 gives the full variable domain: DAGVTQSPTHLIKTRGQQVTLRCSPKSGHDTVSWYQQALGQGPQFIFQYYEEEERQRGNFPDRFSGHQFPNYSSELNVNALLLGDSALYLCATAGTGQGAEQYFGPGTRLTVT.

The genes are TRBV5-1 and TRBJ2-4; no definite D call. The CDR3 is 13 residues long. The V gene lost 4 bases and the J gene lost 6 bases, with 11 bases spanning the gap. Germline V gene data show CDR1 as SGHRS and CDR2 as YFSETQ. The CDR3 loop is CASSPDRLNIQYF. The CDR3 bases are TGCGCCAGCAGCCCTGACCGACTAAACATTCAGTACTTC.

V gene TRBV11-3 combines with J gene TRBJ2-3; 7 nucleotides agree with TRBD2. This CDR3 has 13 residues. From germline, CDR1 is SGHNT and CDR2 YENEEA. V shed 6 bases and J 11 bases; nucleotides not matched to a gene: 11. The CDR3 bases are TGTGCCAGCAGTCTACGGGGGGTAATTGGGCAGTATTTT. Encoded protein: CASSLRGVIGQYF.

The J gene is TRBJ2-5, the V gene TRBV6-5; D not resolved. The length of the CDR3 is 11 residues. CDR1 and CDR2 (germline): MNHEY, SVGAGI. V was cut by 2 bases and J by 5 bases, with 3 bases left in between. CDR3 coding DNA: TGTGCCAGCAGTTACGCGGAGACCCAGTACTTC. Its translation: CASSYAETQYF.

V is TRBV19 and J is TRBJ2-5; a weak D match, TRBD1 (7 bases). Germline values: CDR1 LNHDA, CDR2 SQIVND (reference sequence). The ends were cut back, 5 bases at V and 11 bases at J, with 15 bases in the middle. CDR3 length: 12 residues. CDR3 bases: TGTGCCAGTAGTGGGGACAGTCGGGAGCAGTACTTC. Its protein product is CASSGDSREQYF.

The chain combines TRBV27 with TRBJ1-5; maybe TRBD1 (6 bases). Per germline, CDR1 MNHEY and CDR2 SMNVEV (reference sequence). V was clipped by 0 bases and J by 7 bases, with 13 bases between them. This CDR3 comprises 15 residues. The CDR3 here is CASSLSAGDGQPQHF. The CDR3 region has the DNA TGTGCCAGCAGTTTATCCGCAGGGGACGGGCAGCCCCAGCATTTT.